This paragraph covers one T cell receptor beta chain sequence. Its antigen is unknown. No base qualities exist here, and no much larger clone lies one base off it. The data belong to a study of siplizumab effects on memory and regulatory T cells (dated by TCRdb to the late 2010s). Regarding the research as a whole: Across about 8 responder-stimulator pairs, paired mixed lymphocyte reactions were conducted with siplizumab at approximately 0.99 ug/mL and without drug. The study examined how the anti-CD2 antibody siplizumab affects alloreactive T-cell subsets in allogeneic mixed lymphocyte reactions built from human PBMCs.

Library preparation employed the immunoSEQ multiplex PCR assay. Each sample had 90,000 to 100,000 TCR templates assayed by the deep sequencing platform. Genomic DNA extracted from sorted T cells was used for TCRbeta CDR3 sequencing. The study's own analysis went as follows. Clonal analysis of TCRbeta CDR3 data was done in the R programming language. Unstimulated samples were compared with post-reaction CFSE-low samples to define alloreactive CD4+ and CD8+ clones. Alloreactive CD4+ clones were assigned to regulatory or non-regulatory origin by matching sequences to sorted unstimulated Treg and non-Treg repertoires. Entries here come from immuneACCESS through TCRdb and include only in-frame sequences with V and J called. Some clones fail to appear in such tables; in the studies checked, an unresolved V gene covers under half of the shortfall, and the cause of the remainder is unknown. The V and J calls and clone size were taken over from that table, and D and trimming were inferred from the DNA. The sample table holds about 20,000 clones, of which approximately 46% were seen once. The ten most abundant clones make up nearly 5% of the sample.

Cells in the mixed lymphocyte reaction were cultured together at 37 degrees C for five to seven days. Responder PBMCs were labelled with CFSE, stimulator PBMCs were labelled with Violet Dye, and the two were mixed at a 1:1 ratio. Sorted unstimulated T cells and proliferating T cells recovered from mixed lymphocyte reactions underwent TCRbeta CDR3 sequencing. Fresh whole blood from around 11 HLA-typed healthy donors was used to isolate PBMCs. Proliferating CFSE-low responder T cells were FACS-sorted after the mixed lymphocyte reaction for TCR sequencing. The investigation overall reported the following: Unstimulated naive T cells appeared more diverse than memory T cells, and naive cells seemed to contribute substantially to the alloresponse. About 80-96% of proliferating CD4+ or CD8+ clones could not be given a naive or memory phenotype. Sequences below about 10^-5 frequency were poorly captured, so only a minor fraction of alloreactive clones could be mapped to unstimulated subsets. No functional confirmation was obtained for the suppressive function of proliferating Tregs from siplizumab cultures. In reactions with siplizumab, an average of approximately 69% of mappable alloreactive CD4+ clones were Treg-derived, compared with roughly 26% in control reactions. The cumulative frequency of alloreactive sequences traceable to unstimulated CD4+ memory T cells was significantly reduced by siplizumab.

Based on the germline V gene (reference sequence), the CDR1 and CDR2 sequences are MNHNY and SVGAGI. V loses 3 bases of germline sequence and J loses 5 bases, and the interval between the two ends is 13 bases. Its CDR3 holds 14 amino acids, cysteine through phenylalanine. Just the 42-base CDR3 DNA is kept, in frame starting at base 1. The chain joins TRBV6-6 to TRBJ1-1, with the identity of the D gene unclear. This sequence was found in a human donor in good health; the cells came from an allogeneic mixed lymphocyte reaction. Sequences were obtained from CFSE-low (dividing) CD4+ T cells sorted from an allogeneic mixed lymphocyte reaction. This receptor carries the CDR3 CASSYYPTGTEAFF. The nucleotide sequence reads as follows: TGTGCCAGCAGTTATTATCCGACGGGGACTGAAGCTTTCTTT.